This T cell receptor beta chain was captured by sequencing in a study of blood T cell repertoires in COVID-19. Study-level information: Symptom resolution, clearance, or two negative PCRs marked donors in Cohort 3 as recovered. Nucleic acid was either cDNA or gDNA, and it came from T cells, B-cell-depleted T cells, or PBMCs.

V gave up 4 bases and J gave up 7 bases; unmatched junction bases: 10. The CDR3 is made up of 16 amino acids. Germline V gene lookup returns CDR1 LGHDT and CDR2 YNNKEL (reference sequence). Per the study methods: Nucleated cell counts were estimated from reference gene primer amplification. Measured with immunoSEQ multiplex PCR; TCRdb has only the in-frame clones, and not every one. V, J and clone size reflect that table, while D and trimming were determined from the DNA. The sample carries more than 300,000 clones, 87% recorded once. Participants' reported clinical history set cohort assignment. The source is a man aged 40-55 years in a cohort exposed to, infected with or recovered from COVID-19 (not recorded which). The sequenced sample consisted of PBMCs or T cells enriched from blood (not recorded which). The rearrangement links TRBV3-1 (or the pseudogene TRBV3-2) to TRBJ2-1; TRBD2 matches 10 bases. DNA for the CDR3: TGTGCCAGCAGCCCCTCCGGGCTAGCGGGAGAGAATGAGCAGTTCTTC. Its translation is CASSPSGLAGENEQFF.